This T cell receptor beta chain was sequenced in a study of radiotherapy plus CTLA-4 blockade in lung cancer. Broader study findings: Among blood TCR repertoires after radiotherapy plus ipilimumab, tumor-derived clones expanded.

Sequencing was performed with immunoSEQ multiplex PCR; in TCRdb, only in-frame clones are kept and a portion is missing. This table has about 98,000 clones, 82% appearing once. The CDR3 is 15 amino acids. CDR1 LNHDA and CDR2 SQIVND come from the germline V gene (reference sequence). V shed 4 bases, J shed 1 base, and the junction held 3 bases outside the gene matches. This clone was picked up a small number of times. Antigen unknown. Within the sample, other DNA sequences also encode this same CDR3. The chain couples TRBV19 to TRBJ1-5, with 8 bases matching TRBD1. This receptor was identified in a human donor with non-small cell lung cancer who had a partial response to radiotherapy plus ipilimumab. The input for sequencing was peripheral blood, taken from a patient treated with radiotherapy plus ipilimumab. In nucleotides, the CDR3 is TGTGCCAGTAGTAGTAGACAGGGGAGCAATCAGCCCCAGCATTTT. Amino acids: CASSSRQGSNQPQHF.